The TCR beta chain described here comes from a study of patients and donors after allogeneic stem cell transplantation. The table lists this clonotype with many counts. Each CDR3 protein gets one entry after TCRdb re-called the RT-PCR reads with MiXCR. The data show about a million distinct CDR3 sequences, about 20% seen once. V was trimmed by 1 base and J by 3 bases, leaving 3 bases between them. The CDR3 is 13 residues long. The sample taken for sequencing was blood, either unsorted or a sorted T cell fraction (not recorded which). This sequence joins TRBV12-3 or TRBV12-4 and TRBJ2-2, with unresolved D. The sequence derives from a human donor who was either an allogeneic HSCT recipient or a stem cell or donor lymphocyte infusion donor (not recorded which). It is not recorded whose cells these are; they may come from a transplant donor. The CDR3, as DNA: TGTGCCAGCAGTTTAGTTTACACCGGGGAGCTGTTTTTT. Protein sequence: CASSLVYTGELFF.